The text below deals with one T cell receptor (beta chain). Its antigen is undetermined. Heparinised blood was drawn once per donor, averaging roughly 120 mL. Researchers reported sorting CD4+ naive, central memory, regulatory and stem cell-like memory cells via CD45RO/CCR7/CD25/CD127/CD95/CD27. This entry comes from a study of beta chain features in type 1 diabetes. Reverse transcription of all isolated RNA meant that expressed TCRB transcripts were sequenced. Some clones are missing from TCRdb's copy, which holds only in-frame ones; the method was immunoSEQ multiplex PCR. Among 160,000 or so clones, roughly 60% were seen once, and the ten largest hold about 0.091%. Study-level points and caveats: A pattern of fewer insertions and more deletions at VDJ junctions was seen in type 1 diabetes patients. Moderately but significantly shorter TCRB CDR3s were found in Type 1 diabetes patients in all four CD4+ subsets. Compared with healthy donors, patients appeared to share more similar naive, central memory and regulatory TCRB repertoires.

CDR1 is LGHNA, CDR2 YSLEER, per germline. CDR3 length: 16 residues. The V and J ends lost 3 bases and 0 bases, in that order; junction bases with no gene match: 5. The genes are TRBV4-3 and TRBJ2-1; 7 nucleotides align to TRBD2. The sequenced sample consisted of naive CD4+ T cells from blood. The receptor was isolated from a man aged 25-40 years with type 1 diabetes. The CDR3 sequence is CASSQGTGGSYNEQFF. CDR3 DNA sequence: TGCGCCAGCAGCCAGGGTACGGGGGGCTCCTACAATGAGCAGTTCTTC.